These T cell receptor beta chains were read from a single sample in a study of vaccination and CD4 T cells after COVID-19. TCRdb reanalysed the PCR reads using MiXCR and keeps one entry per CDR3 protein. This sample carries about 20,000 distinct CDR3 sequences, 35% to 40% of them seen once, and the ten largest clones take roughly 18%. The antigens for these receptors are not known. The material was CD4+ T cells from blood, cultured in vitro, obtained before SARS-CoV-2 vaccination. These receptors were collected from a human donor who received a COVID-19 vaccine. Both conserved end residues are part of each CDR3. D genes are given only for firm matches. Only some rows state a clone size, as once, few, many or a class for expanded clones.

.	.	17	TRBV30	TRBJ1-2	CAWSVLVSLKGHYGYTF	TGTGCCTGGAGTGTACTGGTCAGTCTGAAGGGACACTATGGCTACACCTTC
once	.	15	TRBV12-3/TRBV12-4	TRBJ1-2	CASRSSDSPRYGYTF	TGTGCCAGCAGGTCATCGGACAGCCCTCGGTATGGCTACACCTTC
few	.	11	TRBV12-3/TRBV12-4	TRBJ2-2	CASTPGGELFF	TGTGCCAGCACCCCGGGGGGGGAGCTGTTTTTT
few	.	16	TRBV7-9	TRBJ1-3	CASSLSRSLSGNTIYF	TGTGCCAGCAGCTTATCCCGGTCACTCTCTGGAAACACCATATATTTT
.	.	16	TRBV12-3/TRBV12-4	TRBJ1-1	CASSLDFQAANTEAFF	TGTGCCAGCAGTTTAGATTTCCAGGCGGCGAACACTGAAGCTTTCTTT
.	.	17	TRBV12-3/TRBV12-4	TRBJ2-3	CASSFSVRSLGTDTQYF	TGTGCCAGCAGTTTCTCTGTAAGGAGTCTGGGCACAGATACGCAGTATTTT
.	.	14	TRBV12-5	TRBJ2-7	CASGPDLLHYEQYF	TGTGCTAGTGGTCCGGACTTACTTCACTACGAGCAGTACTTC
.	.	13	TRBV30	TRBJ1-1	CAWSVNHRTEAFF	TGTGCCTGGAGTGTTAACCACAGGACTGAAGCTTTCTTT
.	TRBD1	16	TRBV7-9	TRBJ2-6	CASSLDRFSGANVLTF	TGTGCCAGCAGCCTGGACAGGTTCTCTGGGGCCAACGTCCTGACTTTC
few	.	16	TRBV6-1	TRBJ1-1	CASRRLIGVANTEAFF	TGTGCCAGCAGAAGACTAATAGGGGTTGCGAACACTGAAGCTTTCTTT
.	TRBD2	15	TRBV12-3/TRBV12-4	TRBJ2-1	CASSLVGGDRNEQFF	TGTGCCAGCAGTTTAGTGGGGGGGGACCGCAATGAGCAGTTCTTC
once	.	15	TRBV6-5	TRBJ1-1	CASSYSTARNTEAFF	TGTGCCAGCAGTTACTCGACAGCGAGGAACACTGAAGCTTTCTTT
few	.	12	TRBV12-2	TRBJ2-4	CASRLAPDIQYF	TGTGCAAGTCGCTTAGCGCCTGACATTCAGTACTTC
.	TRBD1	16	TRBV5-3	TRBJ2-1	CASSPGSRGFGNEQFF	TGTGCCAGCAGCCCCGGGTCCAGGGGGTTCGGAAATGAGCAGTTCTTC
few	TRBD2	15	TRBV11-2	TRBJ2-3	CASSFFSGGTDTQYF	TGTGCCAGCAGCTTCTTTAGCGGGGGCACAGATACGCAGTATTTT
few	.	15	TRBV25-1	TRBJ2-3	CASSLKRGSGDTQYF	TGTGCCAGCAGTCTCAAGAGGGGGTCGGGAGATACGCAGTATTTT
few	.	13	TRBV24-1	TRBJ1-1	CATSGSANTEAFF	TGTGCCACCAGTGGCAGCGCGAACACTGAAGCTTTCTTT
few	.	14	TRBV20-1	TRBJ2-7	CSASSFRGGPEQYF	TGCAGTGCTAGTAGTTTCAGAGGGGGACCCGAGCAGTACTTC
.	.	15	TRBV6-1	TRBJ2-7	CASSEGAGDLYEQYF	TGTGCCAGCAGTGAAGGGGCCGGGGACCTCTACGAGCAGTACTTC
.	.	14	TRBV7-3	TRBJ2-2	CASSRQGRRGELFF	TGTGCCAGCAGCCGGCAGGGCAGGCGCGGGGAGCTGTTTTTT
few	TRBD2	15	TRBV7-2	TRBJ2-5	CASSLVSGGKETQYF	TGTGCCAGCAGCTTAGTTAGCGGGGGGAAAGAGACCCAGTACTTC
.	.	12	TRBV11-2	TRBJ1-2	CASSLGGYGYPF	TGTGCCAGCAGCTTAGGAGGCTATGGCTACCCCTTC
few	.	14	TRBV19	TRBJ2-5	CASSIAVRGETQYF	TGTGCCAGTAGTATAGCGGTCCGGGGAGAGACCCAGTACTTC
.	.	15	TRBV28	TRBJ1-2	CASSVSGFGGYGYTF	TGTGCCAGCAGTGTTTCGGGGTTCGGGGGCTATGGCTACACCTTC
few	TRBD2	17	TRBV20-1	TRBJ2-6	CSARVAGGPGGANVLTF	TGCAGTGCTAGGGTAGCGGGGGGGCCTGGAGGGGCCAACGTCCTGACTTTC
few	TRBD1	14	TRBV12-3/TRBV12-4	TRBJ2-1	CASSLGGEDNEQFF	TGTGCCAGCAGCCTAGGGGGCGAGGACAATGAGCAGTTCTTC
.	.	17	TRBV7-2	TRBJ2-5	CASSLVMVAGRMETQYF	TGTGCCAGCAGCTTAGTAATGGTCGCGGGGAGGATGGAGACCCAGTACTTC
.	TRBD1	17	TRBV7-9	TRBJ2-3	CASRKTTGGLSTDTQYF	TGTGCCAGCAGAAAAACCACAGGGGGCCTTAGCACAGATACGCAGTATTTT
.	.	17	TRBV6-5	TRBJ1-1	CASSYLRGGLSNTEAFF	TGTGCCAGCAGTTATCTCAGGGGCGGCCTTTCTAACACTGAAGCTTTCTTT
few	.	13	TRBV25-1	TRBJ1-2	CASSDGLFYGYTF	TGTGCCAGCAGTGACGGACTTTTCTATGGCTACACCTTC
.	TRBD2	17	TRBV20-1	TRBJ2-7	CSARGLAGGVSSYEQYF	TGCAGTGCTAGAGGGCTAGCGGGGGGGGTAAGCTCCTACGAGCAGTACTTC
.	TRBD2	14	TRBV2	TRBJ2-5	CASSEGTSYEAQYF	TGTGCCAGCAGTGAAGGGACTAGTTACGAGGCCCAGTACTTC
.	.	16	TRBV7-8	TRBJ2-7	CASSLVGWQGVNEQYF	TGTGCCAGCAGCTTAGTAGGCTGGCAGGGTGTCAACGAGCAGTACTTC
.	.	18	TRBV4-1	TRBJ1-3	CASSQDPGLLYAGNTIYF	TGCGCCAGCAGCCAAGATCCGGGACTGCTTTATGCTGGAAACACCATATATTTT
few	TRBD1	15	TRBV27	TRBJ1-6	CASSRDRGYNSPLHF	TGTGCCAGCAGCCGGGACAGGGGCTATAATTCACCCCTCCACTTT
.	.	12	TRBV20-1	TRBJ2-7	CSANGASYEQYF	TGCAGTGCTAACGGGGCCTCCTACGAGCAGTACTTC
few	.	16	TRBV5-4	TRBJ1-2	CASSPGAGEHTYGYTF	TGTGCCAGCAGCCCCGGCGCCGGGGAACATACCTATGGCTACACCTTC
.	.	13	TRBV20-1	TRBJ1-5	CSASRGGNQPQHF	TGCAGTGCTAGTAGGGGAGGCAATCAGCCCCAGCATTTT
.	.	19	TRBV27	TRBJ2-1	CASSSPIGDILGMDNEQFF	TGTGCCAGCAGTTCGCCGATTGGGGACATTCTAGGAATGGACAATGAGCAGTTCTTC
few	.	13	TRBV6-2/TRBV6-3	TRBJ1-2	CASSPEGNYGYTF	TGTGCCAGCTCCCCTGAAGGGAACTATGGCTACACCTTC
few	TRBD2	16	TRBV4-2	TRBJ2-5	CASSTTTAGTQETQYF	TGTGCCAGCAGCACAACCACAGCGGGGACCCAAGAGACCCAGTACTTC
.	.	18	TRBV5-5	TRBJ2-5	CASSSPVVSAPRSETQYF	TGTGCCAGCAGCTCCCCCGTGGTTTCGGCCCCCCGCTCAGAGACCCAGTACTTC
.	.	14	TRBV7-2	TRBJ2-7	CASSLSPGAREQYF	TGTGCCAGCAGCTTATCTCCAGGGGCGCGAGAGCAGTACTTC
.	.	12	TRBV6-1	TRBJ1-3	CAGEGAGNTIYF	TGTGCCGGAGAGGGAGCTGGAAACACCATATATTTT
few	.	15	TRBV20-1	TRBJ2-7	CSARWEPGGSYEQYF	TGCAGTGCTCGGTGGGAACCAGGGGGGTCCTACGAGCAGTACTTC
few	.	13	TRBV10-1	TRBJ2-7	CASSRSGGYEQYF	TGCGCCAGCAGTCGGAGCGGAGGGTACGAGCAGTACTTC
.	TRBD1	14	TRBV2	TRBJ2-5	CASSEDRGEETQYF	TGTGCCAGCAGTGAGGACAGGGGAGAAGAGACCCAGTACTTC
.	TRBD1	14	TRBV7-9	TRBJ2-5	CASSRDRGRETQYF	TGTGCCAGCAGCCGGGACAGGGGACGGGAGACCCAGTACTTC
few	.	16	TRBV24-1	TRBJ2-2	CATSDFKLPSTGELFF	TGTGCCACCAGTGATTTCAAGCTGCCGAGCACCGGGGAGCTGTTTTTT
.	TRBD1	15	TRBV12-3/TRBV12-4	TRBJ2-1	CASSSGTGGYNEQFF	TGTGCCAGCAGTTCGGGGACAGGGGGCTACAATGAGCAGTTCTTC
.	.	16	TRBV5-1	TRBJ1-2	CASSLAIGRNNYGYTF	TGCGCCAGCAGCTTGGCCATAGGACGGAACAACTATGGCTACACCTTC
few	TRBD1	14	TRBV11-2	TRBJ1-1	CASSDDRGRVAAFF	TGTGCCAGCAGCGACGACAGGGGGCGCGTTGCAGCTTTCTTT
few	TRBD1	15	TRBV24-1	TRBJ2-2	CATSDLTGETGELFF	TGTGCCACCAGTGATTTAACAGGGGAGACCGGGGAGCTGTTTTTT
.	TRBD2	14	TRBV5-1	TRBJ2-5	CASSSTSGQETQYF	TGCGCCAGCAGCTCGACTAGCGGCCAAGAGACCCAGTACTTC